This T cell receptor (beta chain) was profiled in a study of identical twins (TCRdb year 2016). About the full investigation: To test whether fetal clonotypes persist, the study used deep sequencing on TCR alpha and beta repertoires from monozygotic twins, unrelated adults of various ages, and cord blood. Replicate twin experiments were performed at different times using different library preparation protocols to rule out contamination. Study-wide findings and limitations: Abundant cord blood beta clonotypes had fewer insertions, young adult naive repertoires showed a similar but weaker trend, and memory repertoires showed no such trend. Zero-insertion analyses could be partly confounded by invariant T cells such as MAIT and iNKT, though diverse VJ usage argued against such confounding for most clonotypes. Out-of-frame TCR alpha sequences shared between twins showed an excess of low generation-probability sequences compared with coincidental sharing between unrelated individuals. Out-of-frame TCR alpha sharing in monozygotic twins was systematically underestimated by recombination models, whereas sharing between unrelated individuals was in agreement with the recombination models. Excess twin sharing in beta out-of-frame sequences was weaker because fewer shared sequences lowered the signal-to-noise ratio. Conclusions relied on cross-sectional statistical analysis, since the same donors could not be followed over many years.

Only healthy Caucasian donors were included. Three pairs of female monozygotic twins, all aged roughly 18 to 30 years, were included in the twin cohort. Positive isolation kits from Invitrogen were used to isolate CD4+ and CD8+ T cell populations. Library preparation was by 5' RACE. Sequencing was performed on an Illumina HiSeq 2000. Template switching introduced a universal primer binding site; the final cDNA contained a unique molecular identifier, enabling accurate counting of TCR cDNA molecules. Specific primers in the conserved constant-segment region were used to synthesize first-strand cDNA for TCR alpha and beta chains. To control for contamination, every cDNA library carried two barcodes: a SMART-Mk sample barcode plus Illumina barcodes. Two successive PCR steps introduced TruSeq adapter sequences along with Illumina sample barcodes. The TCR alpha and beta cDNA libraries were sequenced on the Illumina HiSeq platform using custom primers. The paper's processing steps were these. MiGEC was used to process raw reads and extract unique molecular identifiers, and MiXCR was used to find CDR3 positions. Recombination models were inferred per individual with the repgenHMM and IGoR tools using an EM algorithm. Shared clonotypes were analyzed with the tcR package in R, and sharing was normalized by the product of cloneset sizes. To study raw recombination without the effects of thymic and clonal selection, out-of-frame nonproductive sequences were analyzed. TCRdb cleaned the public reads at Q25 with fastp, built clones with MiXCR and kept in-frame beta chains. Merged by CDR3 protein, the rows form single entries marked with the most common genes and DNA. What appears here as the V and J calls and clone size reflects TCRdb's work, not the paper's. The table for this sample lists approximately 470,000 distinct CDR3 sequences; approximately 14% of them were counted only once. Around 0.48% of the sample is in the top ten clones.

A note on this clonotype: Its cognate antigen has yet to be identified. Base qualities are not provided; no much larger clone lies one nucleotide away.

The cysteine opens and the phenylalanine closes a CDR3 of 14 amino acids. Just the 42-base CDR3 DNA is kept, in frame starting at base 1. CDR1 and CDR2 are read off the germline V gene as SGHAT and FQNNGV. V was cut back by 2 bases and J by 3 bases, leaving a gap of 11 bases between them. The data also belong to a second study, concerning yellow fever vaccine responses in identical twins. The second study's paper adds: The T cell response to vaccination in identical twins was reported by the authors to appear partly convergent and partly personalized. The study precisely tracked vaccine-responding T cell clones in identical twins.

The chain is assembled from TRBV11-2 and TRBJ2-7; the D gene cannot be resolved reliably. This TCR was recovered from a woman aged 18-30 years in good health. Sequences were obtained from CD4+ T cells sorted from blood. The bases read TGTGCCAGCAGCTTATCCACGTCCGGCTACGAGCAGTACTTC. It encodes CASSLSTSGYEQYF.